This T cell receptor beta chain was observed in a study of Graves' ophthalmopathy and Graves' hyperthyroidism. From germline, CDR1 is MRHNA and CDR2 SNTAGT. V lost 3 bases and J lost 5, with 8 bases in between. There are 13 residues in the CDR3. CDR3 regions of TCR beta were amplified from RNA transcripts. An opening RT-PCR round employed HTBI primers and preceded a second-round multiplex PCR. Via MiXCR, TCRdb re-called the multiplex PCR reads, giving one row per CDR3 protein. The sample carries about 600,000 distinct CDR3 sequences, under 45% recorded once. This clonotype was recorded many times. The chain recombines TRBV6-4 with TRBJ1-5, with D uncertain. Specimen: peripheral blood or thyroid tissue (not recorded which). The sequence was obtained from an adult man with Graves' hyperthyroidism. The DNA for the CDR3 is TGTGCCAGCAGTGAAATGGAAGATCAGCCCCAGCATTTT. This encodes CASSEMEDQPQHF.